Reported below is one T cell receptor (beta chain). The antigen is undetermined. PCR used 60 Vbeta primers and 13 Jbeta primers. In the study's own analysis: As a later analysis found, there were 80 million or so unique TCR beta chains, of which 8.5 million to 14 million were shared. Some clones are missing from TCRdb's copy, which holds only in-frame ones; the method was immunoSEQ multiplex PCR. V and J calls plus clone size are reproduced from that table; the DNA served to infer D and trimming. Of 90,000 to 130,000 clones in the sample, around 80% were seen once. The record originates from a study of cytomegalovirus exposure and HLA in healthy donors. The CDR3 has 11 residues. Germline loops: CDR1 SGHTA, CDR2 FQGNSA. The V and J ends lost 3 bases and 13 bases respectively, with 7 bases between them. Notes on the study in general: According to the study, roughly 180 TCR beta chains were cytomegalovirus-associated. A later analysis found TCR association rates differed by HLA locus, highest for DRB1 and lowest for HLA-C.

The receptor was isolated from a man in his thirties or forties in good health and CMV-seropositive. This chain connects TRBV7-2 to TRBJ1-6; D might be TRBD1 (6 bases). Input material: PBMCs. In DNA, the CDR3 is TGTGCCAGCAGCTTGGGGGCCCCCCTCCACTTT. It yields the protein CASSLGAPLHF.